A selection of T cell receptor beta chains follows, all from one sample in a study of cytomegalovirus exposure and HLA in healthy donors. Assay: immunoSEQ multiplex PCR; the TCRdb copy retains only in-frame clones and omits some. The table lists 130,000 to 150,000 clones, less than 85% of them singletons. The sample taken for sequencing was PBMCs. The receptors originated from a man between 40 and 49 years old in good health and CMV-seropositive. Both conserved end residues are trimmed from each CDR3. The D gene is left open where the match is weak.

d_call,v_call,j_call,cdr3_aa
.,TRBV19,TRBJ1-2,ASSTMQGGNYGYT
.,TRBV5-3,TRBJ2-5,ARSSERQVEETQY
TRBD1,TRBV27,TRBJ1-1,ASSSSLPGQGWLWGTEAF
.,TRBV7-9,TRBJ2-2,ASSLARNTGELF
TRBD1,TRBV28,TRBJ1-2,ASSPAGGADYGYT
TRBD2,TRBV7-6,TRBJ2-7,ASSLVGTSGYEQY
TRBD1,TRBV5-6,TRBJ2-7,ASSSVRDRGLYEQY
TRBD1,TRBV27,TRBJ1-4,ASRTLQGAGEKLF
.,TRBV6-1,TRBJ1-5,ASSSGTSTPQH
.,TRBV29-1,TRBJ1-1,SVLTAGGTEAF
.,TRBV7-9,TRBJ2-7,ASSSGLLFHEQY
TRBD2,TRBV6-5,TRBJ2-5,ASSLHSGGATETQY
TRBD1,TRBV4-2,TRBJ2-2,ASSQDHGTAYTGELF
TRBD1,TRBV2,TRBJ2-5,ASSRDRVETQY
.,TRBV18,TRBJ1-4,ASSQGTNEKLF
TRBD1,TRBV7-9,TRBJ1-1,ASSHTLTGSTEAF
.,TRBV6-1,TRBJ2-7,ASSAYRGTSYEQY
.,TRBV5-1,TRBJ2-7,ASSTERERREQY
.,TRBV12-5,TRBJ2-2,ASGSSRGELF
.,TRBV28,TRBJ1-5,ASSFSGQNQPQH
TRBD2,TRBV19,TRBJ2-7,ASRASGFYEQY
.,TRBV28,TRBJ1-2,ASSFYRGAKGYT
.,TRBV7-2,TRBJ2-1,ASSSIHNEQF
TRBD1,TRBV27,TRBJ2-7,ASTGQGYEQY
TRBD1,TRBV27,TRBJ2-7,ASSFGQGLPIAQY
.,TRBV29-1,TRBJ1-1,SVQERGGYTEAF